This T cell receptor beta chain was retrieved from a study of blood T cell repertoires in COVID-19. Study in general: Donors in the United States, Italy and Spain gave samples during acute or convalescent COVID-19. PBMCs, B-cell-depleted T cells, or T cells were the source of the cDNA or gDNA that made up the material.

The CDR3 is 13 amino acids. Germline V gene data show CDR1 as MNHEY and CDR2 as SMNVEV (reference sequence). V lost 6 bases and J 6 bases, leaving 9 bases between the germline ends. The participants were between about 18 and 90 years old and came from 20 to 30 US areas. This clone showed up just a few times. Original methodology: Using reference gene primer amplification, nucleated cell counts were estimated. Sequencing used immunoSEQ multiplex PCR; TCRdb keeps in-frame clones, though not all of them. V, J and clone size were drawn from that table, and D and trimming were deduced from the DNA. The table has approximately 390,000 clones, roughly 90% seen once.

The specimen sequenced was PBMCs or T cells enriched from blood (not recorded which). The chain uses TRBV27 and TRBJ2-6, with unresolved D. This TCR came from a woman in her thirties or forties with acute COVID-19. The CDR3 protein is CASSPGMANVLTF. The CDR3 coding sequence is TGTGCCAGCAGCCCCGGTATGGCCAACGTCCTGACTTTC.